A selection of T cell receptor beta chains follows, all from one sample in a study of blood T cell repertoires in COVID-19. Only in-frame clones appear in the TCRdb table, and some are missing; sequencing was by immunoSEQ multiplex PCR. This sample has roughly 100,000 clones, with roughly 87% found just once. The sequenced sample consisted of peripheral blood. Source of these receptors: a human donor in a cohort sampled during active COVID-19. Each CDR3 is given with its conserved first and last residue. The order of the fields is D gene, clone size, J gene, V gene, CDR3 protein, CDR3 DNA. A D gene is named only where the DNA matches it firmly. Not all rows give a size; the values are once, few, many and, for expanded clones, a class.

NA,NA,TRBJ2-3,TRBV3-1/TRBV3-2,CASSRDQGFIDTQYF,TGTGCCAGCAGCCGTGACCAGGGGTTCATAGATACGCAGTATTTT
NA,few,TRBJ1-3,TRBV6-5,CASHSSGNTIYF,TGTGCCAGCCACAGCAGCGGAAACACCATATATTTT
TRBD1,NA,TRBJ2-2,TRBV19,CASTRTGGSTGELFF,TGTGCCAGTACTCGGACAGGGGGTAGCACCGGGGAGCTGTTTTTT
NA,NA,TRBJ2-1,TRBV11-3,CASSLAGGGNEQFF,TGTGCCAGCAGCTTAGCGGGGGGCGGGAATGAGCAGTTCTTC
NA,NA,TRBJ1-5,TRBV28,CASSSGAKNQPQHF,TGTGCCAGCAGTTCAGGGGCTAAAAATCAGCCCCAGCATTTT
NA,NA,TRBJ2-7,TRBV27,CASSLSGLGEQYF,TGTGCCAGCAGTTTATCGGGGCTGGGAGAGCAGTACTTC
NA,NA,TRBJ2-1,TRBV24-1,CATSAATGRVDVRSSRHYNEQFF,TGTGCCACCAGTGCCGCCACGGGCAGGGTGGACGTGCGTTCCTCACGCCACTACAATGAGCAGTTCTTC
TRBD2,NA,TRBJ2-1,TRBV7-9,CASSATSGGTAEQFF,TGTGCCAGCAGCGCTACTAGCGGGGGGACGGCTGAGCAGTTCTTC
TRBD2,NA,TRBJ2-4,TRBV4-1,CASSQGGTKNIQYF,TGCGCCAGCAGCCAGGGGGGGACGAAAAACATTCAGTACTTC
TRBD1,NA,TRBJ2-7,TRBV7-9,CASSFTDRGFPYEQYF,TGTGCCAGCAGCTTCACAGACAGGGGGTTCCCCTACGAGCAGTACTTC
TRBD1,NA,TRBJ1-2,TRBV7-2,CASSWDRISYGYTF,TGTGCCAGCAGCTGGGACAGGATCAGCTATGGCTACACCTTC
TRBD2,once,TRBJ2-4,TRBV7-3,CASSLDGGSRNIQYF,TGTGCCAGCAGCTTGGACGGGGGGAGCAGAAACATTCAGTACTTC
TRBD1,NA,TRBJ1-1,TRBV30,CASGQGATEAFF,TGTGCCTCGGGACAGGGTGCAACTGAAGCTTTCTTT
NA,once,TRBJ1-2,TRBV10-3,CAMGQDGVGYTF,TGTGCCATGGGTCAGGATGGTGTCGGCTACACCTTC
TRBD1,NA,TRBJ2-5,TRBV27,CASSRDREQETQYF,TGTGCCAGCAGTCGGGACAGGGAACAAGAGACCCAGTACTTC
NA,NA,TRBJ2-7,TRBV4-2,CASSQDLRGAGSYEQYF,TGTGCCAGCAGCCAAGATCTACGGGGGGCCGGCTCCTACGAGCAGTACTTC
TRBD1,NA,TRBJ2-2,TRBV9,CASSAQGRTGGGSNTGELFF,TGTGCCAGCAGCGCACAGGGTAGGACAGGGGGTGGCTCGAACACCGGGGAGCTGTTTTTT
NA,NA,TRBJ2-2,TRBV28,CASSFLGQSDGGELFF,TGTGCCAGCAGTTTTCTTGGACAGTCTGATGGCGGGGAGCTGTTTTTT
NA,NA,TRBJ1-2,TRBV7-8,CASSPSRVSYGYTF,TGTGCCAGCAGCCCATCCAGGGTTAGCTATGGCTACACCTTC
TRBD2,NA,TRBJ2-3,TRBV7-8,CASSPLAGADSDTQYF,TGTGCCAGCAGCCCGCTTGCGGGAGCGGATTCAGATACGCAGTATTTT
NA,NA,TRBJ2-7,TRBV6-6,CASTNVPRVYEQYF,TGTGCCAGCACCAACGTTCCGAGGGTCTACGAGCAGTACTTC
NA,NA,TRBJ1-5,TRBV3-1/TRBV3-2,CASSQWGGNQPQHF,TGTGCCAGCAGCCAATGGGGGGGCAATCAGCCCCAGCATTTT
TRBD2,NA,TRBJ2-7,TRBV13,CASSSQRTSGAPQYF,TGTGCCAGCAGCTCCCAAAGGACTAGCGGGGCCCCGCAGTACTTC
TRBD1,NA,TRBJ2-6,TRBV18,CASSPETGGTGANVLTF,TGTGCCAGCTCACCGGAGACAGGGGGCACTGGGGCCAACGTCCTGACTTTC
NA,NA,TRBJ2-7,TRBV10-1,CASSESGRIHEQYF,TGCGCCAGCAGTGAGTCGGGCAGGATCCACGAGCAGTACTTC
TRBD1,NA,TRBJ1-4,TRBV5-4,CASSSGPGQGYEKLFF,TGTGCCAGCAGCTCAGGCCCGGGACAGGGGTATGAAAAACTGTTTTTT
NA,NA,TRBJ2-3,TRBV5-1,CASSLTVSSTDTQYF,TGCGCCAGCAGCTTGACGGTCTCTAGCACAGATACGCAGTATTTT
TRBD1,NA,TRBJ1-2,TRBV27,CASSLAGGYGYTF,TGTGCCAGCAGTTTGGCAGGGGGATATGGCTACACCTTC
NA,NA,TRBJ2-1,TRBV7-2,CASSPGWEPNEQFF,TGTGCCAGCAGCCCGGGGTGGGAGCCCAATGAGCAGTTCTTC
NA,NA,TRBJ2-2,TRBV9,CASSVGTMNTGELFF,TGTGCCAGCAGCGTAGGGACTATGAACACCGGGGAGCTGTTTTTT
TRBD1,NA,TRBJ2-5,TRBV2,CASSLDRGETQYF,TGTGCCAGCAGCCTCGACAGGGGAGAGACCCAGTACTTC
NA,NA,TRBJ1-1,TRBV5-1,CASSLVTDTEAFF,TGCGCCAGCAGCTTGGTGACAGACACTGAAGCTTTCTTT
NA,few,TRBJ2-1,TRBV7-2,CASSFQGVFEQFF,TGTGCCAGCAGCTTTCAGGGTGTTTTTGAGCAGTTCTTC
NA,NA,TRBJ2-7,TRBV5-5,CASSPPTGTYEQYF,TGTGCCAGCAGCCCACCCACAGGGACCTACGAGCAGTACTTC
TRBD2,NA,TRBJ2-1,TRBV28,CASRSLAGGSNEQFF,TGTGCCAGCAGGTCACTAGCGGGAGGGTCGAATGAGCAGTTCTTC
NA,NA,TRBJ1-5,TRBV19,CASRWTRAEYSNQPQHF,TGTGCCAGTAGGTGGACCAGGGCAGAGTATAGCAATCAGCCCCAGCATTTT
TRBD1,few,TRBJ1-6,TRBV2,CASSLRTGSNSPLHF,TGTGCCAGCAGTCTTCGGACAGGGTCTAATTCACCCCTCCACTTT
NA,NA,TRBJ2-1,TRBV2,CASREKPGGLSYNEQFF,TGTGCCAGCAGGGAGAAACCAGGGGGGTTATCCTACAATGAGCAGTTCTTC